This T cell receptor beta chain came from a study of T cell responses to AZD1222 COVID-19 vaccine. Repertoires were generated with immunoSEQ multiplex PCR, while TCRdb's copy carries only in-frame clones and drops some. Of tens of thousands of clones in the sample, around 90% were seen once. The CDR3 is 11 residues long. Trimming took off 7 bases at V and 8 bases at J, with 9 bases between the two ends. Whole-study findings and limits: Just a handful of people given AZD1222 tested seropositive at baseline. The span of vaccine-associated CD4 TCRs extended across spike, with dominance at 160-218 and 743-854. Spike-specific TCR depth and breadth grew after two AZD1222 doses.

Comments on this clone: Its antigen is undetermined.

The TCR was taken from an adult in good health. The starting material was peripheral blood, obtained on day 0 of MenACWY control vaccination. V gene TRBV12-3 or TRBV12-4 combines with J gene TRBJ2-1; D may be TRBD2 (5 bases). Written as DNA, the CDR3 is TGTGCCAGCACGGTCGGGGATGAGCAGTTCTTC. Translated, it gives CASTVGDEQFF.